Described below is a single TCR beta chain sequence and its context. It has no known antigen specificity. Base-call qualities are not available, and no considerably larger clone is one nucleotide away. The sample comes from a study of early T cells in non-severe SARS-CoV-2 infection (dated by TCRdb to 2020 to 2022). Background on the whole study: Bulk RNA from unsorted whole blood was used for TCR sequencing, so alpha and beta chains could not be paired. Broader findings and caveats from the paper: VDJdb matching was skewed toward anti-spike CD8 responses and likely underestimated virus-specific expansions, missing private and CD4 specificities.

Set within a cohort of healthcare workers in London, UK, this nested case-control study involved weekly PCR testing of nasopharyngeal swabs along with blood sampling. Between 23 and 31 March 2020, the week of the UK lockdown, healthcare workers were enrolled and then followed up weekly for as long as 16 weeks. Library preparation used 5' RACE. TCRdb lists the instrument as NextSeq 500. Unique molecular identifiers were attached to individual cDNA molecules in the TCR library protocol so that sequencing error and PCR bias could be corrected. Both TCR alpha and beta chains were sequenced, and tight co-correlation was observed between alpha and beta sequence abundances in each sample. The paper's data handling went like this. V gene, J gene and CDR3 annotation of TCR sequences was performed with Decombinator V4. Expanded TCRs were defined as changing significantly between any two time points under a Poisson model with p below 0.0001. TCR abundances were normalised to the total number of TCRs sequenced per sample and expressed as counts per million. TRAV1-2 paired with TRAJ12, TRAJ20 or TRAJ33 defined MAIT TCRs, while TRAV10 paired with TRAJ18 defined iNKT TCRs. VDJdb, accessed 1 November 2021, was searched for CMV, EBV and SARS-CoV-2 annotated TCRs, excluding TCRs annotated for multiple antigens. TCRdb handled the public reads itself, with Q25 trimming in fastp and clone calling in MiXCR, and kept productive beta chains. Entries that share a CDR3 protein sequence are merged under the most common genes and DNA. The V and J calls were not made by the authors but by TCRdb's processing. In this sample the table shows 75,000 to 100,000 distinct CDR3 sequences, 13% to 15% of which occur a single time. Jointly, the top ten make up over 6.5% of the sample.

The CDR3, from cysteine to phenylalanine, totals 14 residues. Only the CDR3 DNA is retained, 42 bases long and in frame from the first base. The trim is 6 bases for V and 4 bases for J, with a gap of 15 bases between the germline ends. CDR1 and CDR2 were assigned from the germline V gene as MDHEN and SYDVKM. This receptor was identified in an adult who was a healthcare worker with PCR-confirmed SARS-CoV-2 infection or an uninfected control (not recorded which). The chain joins TRBV28 to TRBJ1-2; the D gene identity is not certain. The sequenced sample was whole blood. The bases read TGTGCCAGCAGCCTGGAGGTGGTGGTCTATGGCTACACCTTC. Its translation reads: CASSLEVVVYGYTF.